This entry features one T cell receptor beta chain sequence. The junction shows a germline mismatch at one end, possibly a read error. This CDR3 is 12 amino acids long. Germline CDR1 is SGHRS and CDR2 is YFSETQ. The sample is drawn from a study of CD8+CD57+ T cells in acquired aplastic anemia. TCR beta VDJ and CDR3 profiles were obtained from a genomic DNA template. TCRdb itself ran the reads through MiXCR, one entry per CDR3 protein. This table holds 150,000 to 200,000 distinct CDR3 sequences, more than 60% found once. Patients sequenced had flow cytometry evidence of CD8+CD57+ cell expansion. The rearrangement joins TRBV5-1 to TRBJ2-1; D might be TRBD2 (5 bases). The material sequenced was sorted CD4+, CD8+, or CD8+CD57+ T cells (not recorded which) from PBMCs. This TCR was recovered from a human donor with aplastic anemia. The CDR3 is CASSLDAGRRIF. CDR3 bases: TGCGCCAGCAGCTTGGATGCGGGTAGGAGGATCTTC.